The TCR beta chain under discussion was sequenced for a study of regulatory T cells in long-lasting Graves disease. Study results and caveats: Accuracy was possibly reduced by small sample size.

Sequencing libraries for TCR beta were prepared with iRepertoire HTBI primers and Arm-PCR of CDR3 regions. MiXCR, run by TCRdb on the multiplex PCR reads, gives a single entry per CDR3 protein. The sample carries hundreds of thousands of distinct CDR3 sequences, 16% recorded once. Noted time point: newly diagnosed GD, antithyroid drugs for less than 3 months. After RNA was extracted from PBMCs, the TCR library was made from it. Regarding this clonotype: Its specificity is unknown.

This CDR3 is 16 amino acids long. The germline CDR1 and CDR2 sequences are SQVTM and ANQGSEA. The V and J ends lost 4 bases and 0 bases respectively, with 16 bases between them. This same sample was also part of a study on T cells in Graves' hyperthyroidism and ophthalmopathy. As reported in that work: Every diagnosis used clinical symptoms, serum thyroxine and TRAb, thyroid ultrasound and orbital computed tomography.

This clonotype was sampled from a woman younger than 45 with Graves disease. This material consisted of peripheral blood mononuclear cells (PBMCs), taken at new diagnosis, from a patient treated with antithyroid drugs. The V gene is TRBV29-1, the J gene TRBJ1-3; the D gene is possibly TRBD1 (5 bases). The CDR3 sequence is CSVGDTGSFSGNTIYF. The CDR3 DNA is TGCAGCGTTGGAGATACAGGCTCATTCTCTGGAAACACCATATATTTT.